This TCR beta chain was recorded in a study of T cells in Graves' hyperthyroidism and ophthalmopathy. Study-wide results and limits: Ophthalmopathy was separated from stable hyperthyroidism by a 13 V-J model. Most expanded thyroid clonotypes above 0.001 recurred in blood.

On this clonotype: Its matching antigen is unknown.

Regions amplified from RNA transcripts were the TCR beta CDR3 regions. The HTBI primer set was used in a first-round RT-PCR of the TCR CDR3. TCRdb independently ran MiXCR on the multiplex PCR reads; one entry per CDR3 protein. The data hold about 200,000 distinct CDR3 sequences, with 17% observed a single time. The clonotype comes from a woman in her forties or fifties with Graves' hyperthyroidism. The sample was blood.

CDR3 nucleotide sequence: TGCGCCAGCAGTACAGAGGGAAGGCCCAGAGGAAAAGAGACCCAGTACTTC. It translates to CASSTEGRPRGKETQYF. The chain joins TRBV5-1 to TRBJ2-5; D may be TRBD2 (5 bases). Germline CDR1 SGHRS, CDR2 YFSETQ. V was pared by 5 bases and J by 3 bases, with 23 bases between. The CDR3 runs 17 residues.